Listed below are T cell receptor beta chains from one sample, sequenced in a study of shared clonotypes between healthy human individuals. TCRdb's copy holds only in-frame clones and misses some; the assay was immunoSEQ multiplex PCR. The sample shows more than 1,200,000 clones, approximately 98.5% of them seen only once. Sequencing was performed on naive CD4+ T cells sorted from blood. These receptors were taken from a man aged 25 to 45 in good health. The CDR3 runs from the conserved cysteine through the conserved F or W. Each record gives: J gene, V gene, CDR3 protein.

TRBJ1-2	TRBV6-5	CASSYAEGRGNYGYTF
TRBJ1-5	TRBV5-1	CASSQGSNQPQHF
TRBJ2-2	TRBV5-1	CASSFNSFTGELFF
TRBJ1-2	TRBV6-5	CASSYTRDGFNYGYTF
TRBJ2-7	TRBV4-1	CASSLREAPYEQYF
TRBJ1-2	TRBV6-5	CASSYGTGGSGYTF
TRBJ2-7	TRBV5-1	CASSLGGGPSYEQYF
TRBJ1-4	TRBV7-2	CASSLVWSQGLGEKLFF
TRBJ2-5	TRBV9	CASSVAERGGSQETQYF
TRBJ2-5	TRBV18	CASSPLRTTQETQYF
TRBJ2-5	TRBV5-4	CASSRDSGRARETQYF
TRBJ2-7	TRBV29-1	CSVGQGPVGQYF
TRBJ2-2	TRBV9	CASSVTLLGAGELFF
TRBJ2-7	TRBV6-5	CASRLNRGVPYEQYF
TRBJ2-6	TRBV18	CASSPGSSGANVLTF
TRBJ1-1	TRBV7-6	CASSTRYGEAFF
TRBJ2-4	TRBV23-1	CASRADRRRAKNIQYF
TRBJ2-3	TRBV7-2	CASSLVTLAGTTDTQYF